These 18 T cell receptor beta chains were all obtained from the same sample, sequenced in a study of blood T cell repertoires in COVID-19. Assay: immunoSEQ multiplex PCR; the TCRdb copy retains only in-frame clones and omits some. The sample carries around 83,000 clones, around nine tenths recorded once. Specimen: peripheral blood. These receptors all come from a man aged 80 or over with active or convalescent COVID-19.

The rearrangement links TRBV9 to TRBJ1-5; D call uncertain. In germline, CDR1 is SGDLS, CDR2 YYNGEE. The CDR3 has 15 residues. V lost 0 bases to trimming and J lost 1 base, with 8 bases between them. CDR3 sequence (DNA): TGTGCCAGCAGCGTAGGGGGAGAAAGCAATCAGCCCCAGCATTTT. This sequence encodes CASSVGGESNQPQHF.

This clone has more than one count but fewer than ten. The chain employs TRBV5-3 and TRBJ1-5; 11 bases agree with TRBD1. TRBV5-3 is noted as an ORF with a role that remains uncertain. The CDR3 has 18 residues. With V trimmed by 5 bases and J by 1 base, 11 bases remained unmatched. The CDR3 nucleotides are TGTGCCAGAAGTCAAGAGGGGGACAGGGGGAAGAGCAATCAGCCCCAGCATTTT. The encoded protein is CARSQEGDRGKSNQPQHF.

This clone was counted a few times. The gene calls are TRBV30 and TRBJ1-2, with a possible D match to TRBD1 (5 bases). The CDR3 has 12 residues. Germline values: CDR1 GTSNPN, CDR2 SVGIG (reference sequence). V lost 2 bases and J lost 8, with 12 bases in between. The CDR3 is CAWSLERGGYTF. Written as DNA, the CDR3 is TGTGCCTGGAGTTTAGAAAGGGGAGGCTACACCTTC.

This chain joins TRBV4-2 and TRBJ2-2; 13 bases match TRBD2. Trimming at V came to 1 base and at J to 7 bases, leaving 6 bases not matched to a gene. CDR3 length: 17 amino acids. From germline, CDR1 is LGHNA and CDR2 YNFKEQ. The CDR3 DNA reads TGTGCCAGCAGCCAAGGGACTAGCGGGAGCCTTGTCGGGGAGCTGTTTTTT. Translation gives CASSQGTSGSLVGELFF.

The chain links TRBV2 to TRBJ1-6; a weak D match, TRBD1 (6 bases). The CDR3 sequence is 12 residues long. The V end was cut by 11 bases, the J end by 7 bases, with 12 bases between. CDR1 is SNHLY, CDR2 FYNNEI, per germline. The CDR3 DNA sequence: TGTGCCCCCGGTGGACAGAATTCACCCCTCCACTTT. It yields the protein CAPGGQNSPLHF.

The chain has TRBV6-1 and TRBJ1-3; perhaps TRBD1 as D (6 bases). The germline CDR1 and CDR2 sequences are MNHNS and SASEGT. The CDR3 is made up of 15 amino acids. V was clipped by 0 bases and J by 5 bases, with 11 bases between them. The CDR3 sequence: CASSEAPGERNTIYF. The CDR3 DNA reads as TGTGCCAGCAGTGAAGCTCCAGGGGAGAGAAACACCATATATTTT.

The V call is TRBV6-1, the J call TRBJ2-7; 9 bases align to TRBD2. This CDR3 has 15 amino acids. The germline V gene has CDR1 MNHNS and CDR2 SASEGT. V was pared by 2 bases and J by 2 bases, with 4 bases of the junction left unmatched. In DNA form, the CDR3 reads TGTGCCAGCAGTGAAAGAGCGGGGGGCCCCTACGAGCAGTACGTC. This codes for CASSERAGGPYEQYV.

The rearrangement joins TRBV7-9 to TRBJ2-7, with D maybe TRBD1 (5 bases). V was pared by 6 bases and J by 9 bases, with 18 bases between. The CDR3 is 13 amino acids. The germline V gene has CDR1 SEHNR and CDR2 FQNEAQ (reference sequence). For the CDR3, the DNA is TGTGCCAGCAGGACGTGGGGCAGCCGGTCGCAGTACGTC. Amino acid sequence: CASRTWGSRSQYV.

The chain links TRBV28 to TRBJ1-2; a possible D gene is TRBD1 (5 bases). The CDR3 length is 17 residues. V was cut by 2 bases and J by 0 bases, with 16 bases left in between. CDR1 and CDR2 (germline): MDHEN, SYDVKM. This CDR3 is CASSLGAVGPANYGYTF. The CDR3 bases are TGTGCCAGCAGTTTAGGGGCGGTCGGCCCCGCTAACTATGGCTACACCTTC.

The J gene is TRBJ1-6, the V gene TRBV6-6; TRBD1 matches at 7 bases. Germline V gives CDR1 MNHNY, CDR2 SVGAGI (reference sequence). Trimming at V came to 5 bases and at J to 4 bases, leaving 11 bases not matched to a gene. The CDR3 consists of 17 residues. The CDR3 DNA reads as TGTGCCAGCAGTCCGATAAGGGACAGCTTATATAATTCACCCCTCCACTTT. Translated, it gives CASSPIRDSLYNSPLHF.

V and J are TRBV28 and TRBJ1-2; no reliable D call. V gave up 6 bases and J gave up 11 bases, with 19 bases separating them. The CDR3 totals 13 residues. Germline CDR1 is MDHEN and CDR2 is SYDVKM. CDR3 coding DNA: TGTGCCAGCAGCGCTCCGACCCGGCCGGGTTACACCTTC. Its protein is CASSAPTRPGYTF.

The chain couples TRBV28 to TRBJ1-1; 7 positions match TRBD1. The CDR3 consists of 17 residues. Germline loops: CDR1 MDHEN, CDR2 SYDVKM. V was pared by 5 bases and J by 1 base, with 13 bases of the junction left unmatched. CDR3 coding DNA: TGTGCCAGCAGTCCACCCAGACAGGGACATGCGAACACTGAAGCTTTCTTT. Amino acid sequence: CASSPPRQGHANTEAFF.

The rearrangement joins TRBV4-2 to TRBJ1-4; TRBD1 might be the D (6 bases). Germline V gives CDR1 LGHNA, CDR2 YNFKEQ. The CDR3 is 15 residues long. V was shortened by 1 base and J by 7 bases, with 13 bases between the two germline ends. Written as DNA, the CDR3 is TGTGCCAGCAGCCAAGTCACAGGGATAGGTGAAAAACTGTTTTTT. This encodes CASSQVTGIGEKLFF.

This clone occurred once. The rearrangement joins TRBV9 to TRBJ2-1, with 7 bases lining up with TRBD2. Germline trimming cut 3 bases from V and 2 bases from J; bases unmatched to any gene: 5. The CDR3 has 15 residues. Germline V gives CDR1 SGDLS, CDR2 YYNGEE. CDR3 DNA: TGTGCCAGCAGCGGTACTAGCGTACCCTACAATGAGCAGTTCTTC. Translating it yields CASSGTSVPYNEQFF.

The CDR3 nucleotides are TGTGCCAGCATGTCCGGTAACACCGGGGAGCTGTTTTTT. Protein product: CASMSGNTGELFF. The chain has TRBV6-5 and TRBJ2-2; D gene uncertain. Germline lookup yields CDR1 MNHEY and CDR2 SVGAGI. V was shortened by 7 bases and J by 2 bases, with 8 bases between the two germline ends. CDR3 length: 13 amino acids.

The CDR3 bases are TGTGCCAGCAGCGCCCGGACAGGGTGGGGCACCGGGGAGCTGTTTTTT. Protein sequence: CASSARTGWGTGELFF. This rearrangement joins TRBV11-3 to TRBJ2-2; 8 bases map to TRBD1. The germline V gene has CDR1 SGHNT and CDR2 YENEEA. The CDR3 totals 16 residues. Trimming removed 5 bases from V and 4 bases from J; junction bases left unmatched: 9.

J is TRBJ1-5 and V is TRBV7-9, with 10 bases aligning to TRBD1. With V trimmed by 3 bases and J by 6 bases, 8 bases remained unmatched. From germline, CDR1 is SEHNR and CDR2 FQNEAQ (reference sequence). The CDR3 extends over 16 amino acids. The CDR3 DNA follows: TGTGCCAGCAGCTTCGGGACAGGGGATTTCAGTCAGCCCCAGCATTTT. Protein: CASSFGTGDFSQPQHF.

V is TRBV18 and J is TRBJ1-3, with D possibly being TRBD1 (5 bases). CDR1 and CDR2 from the germline V gene are KGHSH and LQKENI. Deletions cut 2 bases from V and 0 bases from J, with 11 bases between. This CDR3 is 16 amino acids long. CDR3 loop: CASSPGTFSSGNTIYF. The CDR3 region has the DNA TGTGCCAGCTCACCAGGGACTTTCAGCTCTGGAAACACCATATATTTT.